This T cell receptor beta chain was identified during a study of stem cell transplantation in POMP-related autoinflammatory disease. Across the whole study: Neutrophil and platelet engraftment from the graft donor was 100% through one year after transplant. Study results and limitations: PRAID patients trended toward lower TRB diversity and higher clonality in all analyzed T-cell subsets.

After removal of 7 bases from V and 0 bases from J, the junction contained 5 bases not matched to a gene. CDR1 MDHEN and CDR2 SYDVKM come from the germline V gene. This CDR3 contains 15 residues. On this clone: Its specificity is unknown.

Assay: immunoSEQ multiplex PCR; the TCRdb copy retains only in-frame clones and omits some. The data contain tens of thousands of clones, approximately 90% of them singletons. The rearrangement joins TRBV28 to TRBJ2-3, with 9 nucleotides matching TRBD1. Sequenced here: CD4+ T cells from PBMCs, sampled after stem cell transplantation. This clonotype was obtained from a human patient with POMP-related autoinflammation and immune dysregulation (PRAID). Some of the T cells may derive from the graft donor. CDR3 amino acids: CASTRTGVSTDTQYF. The CDR3 bases are TGTGCCAGCACCAGGACAGGGGTCAGCACAGATACGCAGTATTTT.